A single sample is the source of the 30 T cell receptor beta chains below, sequenced in a study of blood T cell repertoires in COVID-19 (dated by TCRdb to the early 2020s). Library preparation employed the immunoSEQ multiplex PCR assay. The source is immuneACCESS, and TCRdb retained only in-frame sequences with V and J called. Part of the clones is not carried over; for the studies checked, unresolved V genes explain less than half of this, and the remainder is unexplained. Across this sample there are 70,000 to 85,000 clones, with about 85% seen only once. The ten most abundant clones make up around 9.7% of the sample. The material sequenced was peripheral blood. Source of these receptors: a human donor in a cohort sampled during active COVID-19.

V usage is TRBV10-3 and J usage is TRBJ2-5, with 7 bases fitting TRBD1. From germline, CDR1 is ENHRY and CDR2 SYGVKD. This CDR3 is 14 amino acids long. J was trimmed by 0 bases and V by 5 bases; bases with no gene match: 3. CDR3 bases: TGTGCCATCAGTTCGACAGGGAACCAAGAGACCCAGTACTTC. This encodes CAISSTGNQETQYF.

The chain combines TRBV10-3 with TRBJ2-7; 10 nucleotides match TRBD1. Germline-derived CDR1 and CDR2 are ENHRY and SYGVKD. V was clipped by 6 bases and J by 5 bases; unmatched bases: 4. The CDR3 length is 13 residues. In DNA, the CDR3 is TGTGCCATCAGAGGGGACAGGGGCGACGAGCAGTACTTC. Encoded protein: CAIRGDRGDEQYF.

This rearrangement joins TRBV5-4 to TRBJ2-5; possibly TRBD2 for D (6 bases). With 1 base removed from V and 2 bases from J, the gap between germline ends came to 9 bases. CDR1 and CDR2 (germline): SGHNT, YYREEE (reference sequence). CDR3 size: 14 residues. CDR3 residues: CASSLPAGQETQYF. The CDR3 DNA reads TGTGCCAGCAGCTTGCCGGCGGGGCAAGAGACCCAGTACTTC. Full variable domain (outside the CDR3, taken from reference TRBV5-4 and TRBJ2-5): ETGVTQSPTHLIKTRGQQVTLRCSSQSGHNTVSWYQQALGQGPQFIFQYYREEENGRGNFPPRFSGLQFPNYSSELNVNALELDDSALYLCASSLPAGQETQYFGPGTRLLVL.

A single count supports this clone. J is TRBJ1-1 and V is TRBV5-1; 9 bases line up with TRBD1. The CDR3 spans 16 residues. In germline, CDR1 is SGHRS, CDR2 YFSETQ. V shed 8 bases and J 7 bases; nucleotides not matched to a gene: 18. CDR3: CASFPPGQGGRSEAFF. The DNA for the CDR3 is TGCGCCAGTTTTCCCCCGGGACAGGGAGGTAGAAGTGAAGCTTTCTTT.

CDR3: CAISESRGQINQPQHF. The CDR3 coding sequence is TGTGCCATCAGTGAGTCCAGGGGACAGATAAATCAGCCCCAGCATTTT. The V call is TRBV10-3, the J call TRBJ1-5; 7 bases fit TRBD1. Germline-derived CDR1 and CDR2 are ENHRY and SYGVKD. The CDR3 length is 16 residues. Unmatched junction bases numbered 6, after V lost 0 bases and J lost 4 bases.

The rearrangement uses TRBV6-1 and TRBJ1-2; 8 bases fit TRBD1. This CDR3 has 12 residues. Germline CDR1 is MNHNS and CDR2 is SASEGT. After removal of 3 bases from V and 10 bases from J, the junction contained 4 bases not matched to a gene. The CDR3 bases are TGTGCCAGCAGTGAGAAGACAGGGGCCTACACCTTC. It is translated as CASSEKTGAYTF.

This chain uses TRBV5-4 with TRBJ2-1; D is uncertain. V shed 0 bases and J shed 0 bases, with 10 bases lying between them. The CDR3 runs to 16 residues. Germline values: CDR1 SGHNT, CDR2 YYREEE (reference sequence). CDR3 nucleotides: TGTGCCAGCAGCTTGGGGGCCGATAGCTCCTACAATGAGCAGTTCTTC. Protein: CASSLGADSSYNEQFF. Full variable domain (missing parts from reference TRBV5-4 and TRBJ2-1): ETGVTQSPTHLIKTRGQQVTLRCSSQSGHNTVSWYQQALGQGPQFIFQYYREEENGRGNFPPRFSGLQFPNYSSELNVNALELDDSALYLCASSLGADSSYNEQFFGPGTRLTVL.

This chain connects TRBV9 to TRBJ2-5, with 11 bases identical to TRBD2. Germline V gives CDR1 SGDLS, CDR2 YYNGEE. This CDR3 contains 15 residues. J gave up 5 bases and V 4 bases, and 7 bases lay outside the gene matches. The CDR3 here is CASSPTSGRGETQYF. DNA for the CDR3: TGTGCCAGCAGCCCCACTAGCGGGAGAGGGGAGACCCAGTACTTC.

The gene calls are TRBV18 and TRBJ2-1, with D possibly TRBD2 on 5 matching bases. V lost 5 bases, J lost 12 bases, and 20 bases lay in between. Germline assignment: CDR1 KGHSH and CDR2 LQKENI. The CDR3 is made up of 14 amino acids. CDR3 coding DNA: TGTGCCAGCTCATGGTCGGCTACGCCCGAGGGGCAGTTCTTC. Translated, it gives CASSWSATPEGQFF.

In its sample, this clone was seen once. The chain couples TRBV11-3 to TRBJ2-1, with 10 positions matching TRBD2. Germline values: CDR1 SGHNT, CDR2 YENEEA. This CDR3 region has 16 residues. V shed 4 bases, J shed 9 bases, and the junction held 12 bases outside the gene matches. The CDR3: CASSSLGLAGDSEQFF. The CDR3 DNA is TGTGCCAGCAGCTCGCTTGGTCTAGCGGGGGACAGTGAGCAGTTCTTC.

The chain is built from TRBV18 and TRBJ1-1; tentative D call: TRBD1 (6 bases). The V and J ends lost 2 bases and 3 bases respectively, with 10 bases between them. CDR1 and CDR2 from the germline V gene are KGHSH and LQKENI. This CDR3 spans 14 amino acids. The CDR3 here is CASSPAGADTEAFF. CDR3 nucleotides: TGTGCCAGCTCACCAGCAGGGGCTGACACTGAAGCTTTCTTT.

The chain carries TRBV21-1 and TRBJ2-5; the D call TRBD1 from the table was never checked on the DNA. TRBV21-1 is listed as a pseudogene. This CDR3 is 18 amino acids long. CDR3 region: CASSNRPPRDRVIETQYF. The CDR3 coding sequence is TGTGCCAGCAGCAACCGGCCCCCACGGGACAGGGTGATAGAGACCCAGTACTTC.

V gene TRBV5-8 combines with J gene TRBJ2-5, with 10 nucleotides matching TRBD2. The CDR3 runs 15 residues. Losses at the gene ends were 6 bases for V and 5 bases for J; bases not matched to a gene: 10. CDR1 SGHTS and CDR2 YDEGEE come from the germline V gene. CDR3 sequence reads: CASTARLAGAETQYF. The CDR3 nucleotides read TGTGCCAGCACGGCTAGGCTAGCGGGAGCGGAGACCCAGTACTTC.

A few counts support this clone. V usage is TRBV19 and J usage is TRBJ1-1; a weak D match, TRBD1 (6 bases). This CDR3 contains 12 residues. Per the germline V gene, CDR1 is LNHDA and CDR2 is SQIVND (reference sequence). V lost 7 bases and J lost 2, with 8 bases in between. CDR3 region: CASNRVNTEAFF. The DNA of the CDR3 is TGTGCCAGTAACAGGGTCAACACTGAAGCTTTCTTT.

The CDR3 DNA reads TGTGCCAGCAGCTTGTTAGGGGTTTCTGGAAACACCATATATTTT. As protein: CASSLLGVSGNTIYF. The chain is built from TRBV7-2 and TRBJ1-3; tentatively, D is TRBD1 (5 bases). V dropped 3 bases and J dropped 1 base, with 10 bases sitting between them. The germline gives CDR1 SGHTA, CDR2 FQGNSA. The CDR3 has 15 amino acids.

The DNA for the CDR3 is TGTGCCAGCAATCCCCGGGGAGGGAACACCGGGGAGCTGTTTTTT. It encodes CASNPRGGNTGELFF. The J gene is TRBJ2-2, the V gene TRBV11-2, with D possibly TRBD2 on 6 matching bases. Germline V gives CDR1 SGHAT, CDR2 FQNNGV. This CDR3 is built from 15 residues. With 7 bases removed from V and 1 base from J, the gap between germline ends came to 13 bases.

The genes are TRBV5-6 and TRBJ2-3; 12 bases match TRBD2. V shed 4 bases and J 5 bases; nucleotides not matched to a gene: 11. Germline values: CDR1 SGHDT, CDR2 YYEEEE. There are 17 residues in the CDR3. Here the CDR3 reads CASSPPPRLAGVDTQYF. The CDR3 region has the DNA TGTGCCAGCAGCCCCCCTCCTCGACTAGCGGGGGTAGATACGCAGTATTTT.

The chain uses TRBV5-1 and TRBJ2-7; 8 bases are a match to TRBD2. The CDR3 has 16 amino acids. After removal of 0 bases from V and 2 bases from J, the junction contained 7 bases not matched to a gene. Germline loops: CDR1 SGHRS, CDR2 YFSETQ. CDR3 region: CASSLALAGIAYEQYF. CDR3 sequence (DNA): TGCGCCAGCAGCTTGGCCTTAGCGGGAATAGCCTACGAGCAGTACTTC.

The genes are TRBV7-9 and TRBJ1-1, with 8 bases that match TRBD1. The V gene end was trimmed by 2 bases and the J gene end by 1 base; junction bases not matched to a gene: 9. Germline CDR1 and CDR2: SEHNR and FQNEAQ (reference sequence). The CDR3 sequence is 17 residues long. In DNA form, the CDR3 reads TGTGCCAGCAGCTTACCCCGGACAGGGAGGGGGAACACTGAAGCTTTCTTT. Protein product: CASSLPRTGRGNTEAFF.

The CDR3 DNA follows: TGTGCCAGCAACCCTCCGGGACACCCTTCCTACGAGCAGTACTTC. This encodes CASNPPGHPSYEQYF. This chain connects TRBV12-1 to TRBJ2-7; no DNA check was done on the table's D call, TRBD1. TRBV12-1 is flagged as a pseudogene. The CDR3 loop spans 15 amino acids.

This chain connects TRBV4-1 to TRBJ2-1; the D gene is possibly TRBD2 (5 bases). CDR3 length equals 15 residues. The V gene's germline CDR1 is MGHRA and CDR2 YSYEKL. Trimming left V 6 bases short and J 3 bases short, with 15 bases between. The DNA for the CDR3 is TGCGCCAGCAGATACTCAGAGGAGGTCTACAATGAGCAGTTCTTC. This encodes CASRYSEEVYNEQFF.

The V and J genes are TRBV6-1 and TRBJ2-5, with 9 bases identical to TRBD2. This CDR3 comprises 18 residues. CDR1 is MNHNS and CDR2 is SASEGT in the germline V gene. Losses at the gene ends were 4 bases for V and 4 bases for J; bases not matched to a gene: 16. CDR3 in DNA: TGTGCCAGCAGTGTTATCCCCTTTAGCGGGAGTGGGATAGAGACCCAGTACTTC. Translated, it gives CASSVIPFSGSGIETQYF.

The chain combines TRBV10-3 with TRBJ2-2, with D possibly TRBD2 on 7 matching bases. V lost 7 bases, J lost 2 bases, and 17 bases lay in between. Germline V lookup: CDR1 ENHRY, CDR2 SYGVKD. This CDR3 has 16 amino acids. The CDR3 spells CAITGRGGPNTGELFF. The CDR3 nucleotides read TGTGCCATCACGGGTCGCGGGGGCCCTAACACCGGGGAGCTGTTTTTT.

This clone showed up just a few times. J is TRBJ2-3 and V is TRBV28; D is possibly TRBD2 (5 bases). The V end was cut by 2 bases, the J end by 0 bases, with 12 bases between. The length of the CDR3 is 16 residues. Per germline, CDR1 MDHEN and CDR2 SYDVKM. The DNA for the CDR3 is TGTGCCAGCAGTTTAGAGTGGGAGACTAGCACAGATACGCAGTATTTT. Amino acids: CASSLEWETSTDTQYF.

This chain uses TRBV6-4 with TRBJ2-3; 10 nucleotides line up with TRBD2. The CDR3 has 15 residues. Trimming removed 6 bases from V and 11 bases from J; junction bases left unmatched: 14. Germline V CDR1 and CDR2: MRHNA, SNTAGT. The CDR3: CASSPGSGAGGKQYF. DNA of the CDR3: TGTGCCAGCAGCCCCGGCTCCGGAGCGGGAGGGAAGCAGTATTTT.

This clone was seen a handful of times. This chain uses TRBV7-7 with TRBJ2-5; D unresolved. V lost 4 bases and J 5 bases, leaving 8 bases between the germline ends. CDR1 and CDR2 (germline): SSHAT, FNYEAQ (reference sequence). This CDR3 has 12 amino acids. As DNA, the CDR3 is TGTGCCAGCAGCTCCCACGGGGAGACCCAGTACTTC. It codes for CASSSHGETQYF.

The rearrangement uses TRBV10-3 and TRBJ2-7, with a tentative D call TRBD2 (5 bases). Germline loops: CDR1 ENHRY, CDR2 SYGVKD. Trimming cost V 4 bases and J 6 bases, with 19 bases left between them. The CDR3 is made up of 15 amino acids. For the CDR3, the DNA is TGTGCCATCAGTGCCAGCGGAGGCCATGGATCCGAGCAGTACTTC. This sequence encodes CAISASGGHGSEQYF.

The chain links TRBV6-5 to TRBJ2-5, with 8 bases fitting TRBD1. CDR1 and CDR2 (germline): MNHEY, SVGAGI. After removal of 6 bases from V and 5 bases from J, the junction contained 11 bases not matched to a gene. This CDR3 region has 15 residues. The CDR3: CASRDGQGVRETQYF. The CDR3 bases are TGTGCCAGCAGGGACGGACAGGGAGTACGGGAGACCCAGTACTTC.

The chain is built from TRBV29-1 and TRBJ2-7; 7 bases align to TRBD2. Germline values: CDR1 SQVTM, CDR2 ANQGSEA. CDR3 length equals 15 residues. Trimming cost V 0 bases and J 6 bases; bases outside gene matches: 11. The CDR3 bases are TGCAGCGTTGAAGAGAGCCGGACGGGGGAGGGCGAGCAGTACTTC. Protein sequence: CSVEESRTGEGEQYF.

This chain joins TRBV7-2 and TRBJ1-2, with D maybe TRBD1 (6 bases). Germline CDR1 and CDR2: SGHTA and FQGNSA. CDR3 length: 15 residues. Trimming removed 0 bases from V and 4 bases from J, with 12 bases in between. The CDR3 region is CASSLAPGGAYGYTF. The CDR3 DNA reads TGTGCCAGCAGCTTAGCGCCGGGGGGCGCCTATGGCTACACCTTC.